This TCR beta chain was recovered during a study of shared clonotypes between healthy human individuals. Study-level results: Larger estimated richness was generally seen in naive subsets than in memory subsets. In having few donors, the study represented limited genetic and exposure-history diversity.

On this clone itself: The target antigen is unknown.

The assay was immunoSEQ multiplex PCR, and TCRdb's table has in-frame clones only and misses some. The data hold millions of clones, with about 92% observed a single time. The V and J ends lost 0 bases and 2 bases respectively, with 11 bases between them. The CDR3 is made up of 14 amino acids. Germline V gives CDR1 GTSNPN, CDR2 SVGIG (reference sequence). The clonotype was recovered from a young man in good health. The chain couples TRBV30 to TRBJ2-7; D not certain. Sample: naive CD4+ T cells sorted from blood. Subset of the sample: CD45RA+ positively selected. This chain's CDR3 is CAWSVRKPTYEQYF. The CDR3 DNA is TGTGCCTGGAGTGTACGCAAGCCAACCTACGAGCAGTACTTC.